These 24 T cell receptor beta chains share one sample of origin, sequenced in a study of memory CD4+ T cells and cytomegalovirus serostatus. Single viable CD3+CD4+CD8-CD45RO+ cells were sorted as the memory CD4+ T cells. Profiling relied on immunoSEQ multiplex PCR, and the TCRdb table lists in-frame clones only, not all of them. The table shows 45,000 to 65,000 clones, with under 80% occurring only once. Sequenced input: memory CD4+ T cells from blood. These receptors were collected from an adult in good health and CMV-seronegative.

This clone is categorized as medium-sized (0.01 to 0.1%). The chain couples TRBV5-4 to TRBJ1-1; D may be TRBD1 (6 bases). Germline loops: CDR1 SGHNT, CDR2 YYREEE (reference sequence). This CDR3 spans 14 amino acids. The V gene lost 3 bases and the J gene lost 4 bases, with 13 bases spanning the gap. The CDR3 reads CASSSDRRSTEAFF. The CDR3 DNA is TGTGCCAGCAGCTCCGACAGGCGGAGCACTGAAGCTTTCTTT.

This clone has a single count. The chain links TRBV6-1 to TRBJ2-7; 7 positions agree with TRBD1. Losses at the gene ends were 6 bases for V and 4 bases for J; bases not matched to a gene: 12. This CDR3 has 15 amino acids. CDR1 MNHNS and CDR2 SASEGT come from the germline V gene. CDR3 residues: CASRPQPGTAYEQYF. The CDR3 region has the DNA TGTGCCAGCAGACCTCAACCGGGGACAGCTTACGAGCAGTACTTC.

There are a few counts of this clone. The rearrangement joins TRBV5-6 to TRBJ2-5; TRBD1 matches at 9 bases. The CDR3 length is 16 residues. V lost 2 bases and J lost 6; bases outside the gene matches: 11. Germline CDR1 SGHDT, CDR2 YYEEEE. This CDR3 reads CASSFYRGRIGKTQYF. The CDR3 nucleotides are TGTGCCAGCAGCTTCTACAGGGGGCGAATCGGGAAGACCCAGTACTTC.

Only a few counts were recorded for this clone. The chain employs TRBV5-4 and TRBJ1-3, with TRBD1 as a possible D gene (6 bases). V lost 0 bases to trimming and J lost 3 bases, with 13 bases between them. CDR3 length equals 16 residues. Germline V gene lookup returns CDR1 SGHNT and CDR2 YYREEE (reference sequence). The CDR3, as DNA: TGTGCCAGCAGCTTGGATAGGGGGTCGGGTGGAAACACCATATATTTT. Residues: CASSLDRGSGGNTIYF.

The V call is TRBV29-1, the J call TRBJ2-7; D might be TRBD1 (6 bases). Germline V gene data show CDR1 as SQVTM and CDR2 as ANQGSEA. This CDR3 comprises 12 residues. Trimming shortened V by 4 bases and J by 9 bases, and 16 bases separated the two germline ends. CDR3 DNA sequence: TGCAGCGTTGTTAAACAGGGAGTAGGGCAGTACTTC. It codes for CSVVKQGVGQYF.

The V gene is TRBV4-2, the J gene TRBJ1-2, with 7 bases lining up with TRBD1. The CDR3 totals 16 residues. CDR1 is LGHNA, CDR2 YNFKEQ, per germline. V was pared by 1 base and J by 7 bases, with 12 bases of the junction left unmatched. The CDR3 loop reads CASSQGQKTGIPGYTF. Written as DNA, the CDR3 is TGTGCCAGCAGCCAAGGGCAGAAGACAGGGATCCCTGGCTACACCTTC.

This clone was detected once. The rearrangement uses TRBV29-1 and TRBJ1-1; no definite D call. Deletions cut 4 bases from V and 4 bases from J, with 13 bases between. Germline V lookup: CDR1 SQVTM, CDR2 ANQGSEA. CDR3 length: 13 residues. The CDR3 spells CSVGSRTLTEAFF. The CDR3 region has the DNA TGCAGCGTTGGTTCCAGAACTCTCACTGAAGCTTTCTTT.

The chain recombines TRBV5-1 with TRBJ1-1; TRBD1 is a possible D gene (5 bases). Germline loops: CDR1 SGHRS, CDR2 YFSETQ. The length of the CDR3 is 12 residues. Trimming shortened V by 0 bases and J by 11 bases, and 11 bases separated the two germline ends. The CDR3 nucleotides are TGCGCCAGCAGCTTGGGGGCAGGGATGGCTTTCTTT. It translates to CASSLGAGMAFF. Together with reference TRBV5-1 and TRBJ1-1, the CDR3 gives the full variable domain: KAGVTQTPRYLIKTRGQQVTLSCSPISGHRSVSWYQQTPGQGLQFLFEYFSETQRNKGNFPGRFSGRQFSNSRSEMNVSTLELGDSALYLCASSLGAGMAFFGQGTRLTVV.

The genes are TRBV27 and TRBJ2-7; possibly TRBD1 for D (5 bases). Trimming removed 6 bases at V and 3 bases at J, with 18 bases between. In germline, CDR1 is MNHEY, CDR2 SMNVEV (reference sequence). The CDR3 runs to 15 residues. CDR3 region: CASRQVGVRRYEQYF. The DNA of the CDR3 is TGTGCCAGCAGACAAGTAGGGGTGAGGCGCTACGAGCAGTACTTC.

The gene calls are TRBV10-3 and TRBJ1-1; 9 nucleotides line up with TRBD1. The CDR3 spans 14 residues. Germline-derived CDR1 and CDR2 are ENHRY and SYGVKD. CDR3 bases: TGTGTCGTACAGGGGGCCTCGAAGAACACTGAAGCTTTCTTT. It yields the protein CVVQGASKNTEAFF.

This clone was detected once. The genes are TRBV5-4 and TRBJ2-7; D could derive from TRBD1 or TRBD2 (6 bases each). Trimming pared 0 bases from V and 2 bases from J, leaving 21 bases between. CDR1 and CDR2 from the germline V gene are SGHNT and YYREEE (reference sequence). This CDR3 is built from 18 residues. The CDR3 coding sequence is TGTGCCAGCAGCTTGGAGGGTCCCTTGGGGGGACAAACCTACGAGCAGTACTTC. Its protein product is CASSLEGPLGGQTYEQYF.

The chain has TRBV5-1 and TRBJ2-7; D is perhaps TRBD2 (6 bases). With 4 bases removed from V and 6 bases from J, the gap between germline ends came to 17 bases. The CDR3 length is 14 residues. Germline V gene lookup returns CDR1 SGHRS and CDR2 YFSETQ. In nucleotides, the CDR3 is TGCGCCAGCAGCAGGGGCGGGACGGTCCTCGAGCAGTACTTC. Residues: CASSRGGTVLEQYF.

The V and J genes are TRBV18 and TRBJ1-1; a possible D gene is TRBD1 (5 bases). The germline V gene encodes CDR1 KGHSH and CDR2 LQKENI. The CDR3 is 13 amino acids. Trimming removed 2 bases at V and 5 bases at J, with 9 bases between. CDR3 residues: CASSPMGETEAFF. Here the CDR3 DNA reads TGTGCCAGCTCACCAATGGGGGAGACTGAAGCTTTCTTT.

This chain uses TRBV29-1 with TRBJ2-5; D unresolved. Germline V gives CDR1 SQVTM, CDR2 ANQGSEA. Trimming removed 4 bases from V and 4 bases from J, with 4 bases in between. The CDR3 has 10 residues. The CDR3 sequence: CSVGTETQYF. The CDR3 coding sequence is TGCAGCGTTGGGACAGAGACCCAGTACTTC.

Only a few counts were recorded for this clone. The chain couples TRBV19 to TRBJ1-6; the D gene is possibly TRBD1 (6 bases). CDR3 length: 17 residues. Germline CDR1 and CDR2: LNHDA and SQIVND (reference sequence). Trimming shortened V by 6 bases and J by 0 bases, and 15 bases separated the two germline ends. This CDR3 is CASSRQALSSYNSPLHF. The CDR3 DNA reads as TGTGCCAGTAGCCGACAGGCATTGAGCTCCTATAATTCACCCCTCCACTTT.

The chain carries TRBV6-5 and TRBJ2-7, with a tentative D call TRBD2 (6 bases). V lost 2 bases and J 6 bases, leaving 11 bases between the germline ends. Per germline, CDR1 MNHEY and CDR2 SVGAGI. The CDR3 covers 13 residues. For the CDR3, the DNA is TGTGCCAGCAGTTACCGGGGAGGTTTCGAGCAGTACTTC. This encodes CASSYRGGFEQYF.

The gene calls are TRBV4-3 and TRBJ1-2; perhaps TRBD1 as D (5 bases). This CDR3 region has 14 residues. The germline V gene encodes CDR1 LGHNA and CDR2 YSLEER. Deletions cut 4 bases from V and 3 bases from J, with 12 bases between. CDR3 nucleotide sequence: TGCGCCAGCAGCCCTCGGGGGGAGGACTATGGCTACACCTTC. Translating it yields CASSPRGEDYGYTF.

The V gene is TRBV28, the J gene TRBJ2-3, with D possibly TRBD2 on 6 matching bases. CDR3 length: 15 residues. The germline V and J ends were trimmed by 3 bases and 2 bases, with 12 bases remaining between them. In germline, CDR1 is MDHEN, CDR2 SYDVKM. The CDR3 region is CASSFNTGDTDTQYF. The CDR3 DNA reads TGTGCCAGCAGTTTTAATACGGGGGACACAGATACGCAGTATTTT. Drawing the rest from reference TRBV28 and TRBJ2-3, the complete variable domain is DVKVTQSSRYLVKRTGEKVFLECVQDMDHENMFWYRQDPGLGLRLIYFSYDVKMKEKGDIPEGYSVSREKKERFSLILESASTNQTSMYLCASSFNTGDTDTQYFGPGTRLTVL.

This chain uses TRBV7-8 with TRBJ2-1; 12 nucleotides line up with TRBD1. J was trimmed by 7 bases and V by 5 bases; bases with no gene match: 6. The CDR3 consists of 15 residues. Germline V gene data show CDR1 as SGHVS and CDR2 as FQNEAQ. The CDR3: CASSHRDRGRNEQFF. The CDR3 DNA reads TGTGCCAGCAGCCACCGGGACAGGGGGCGAAATGAGCAGTTCTTC.

The gene calls are TRBV7-2 and TRBJ2-3; 8 bases fit TRBD2. There are 14 residues in the CDR3. The V gene's germline CDR1 is SGHTA and CDR2 FQGNSA. V dropped 6 bases and J dropped 2; count of bases not matched to a gene: 4. DNA for the CDR3: TGTGCCAGCAGGGGGGGACTAGTCACAGATACGCAGTATTTT. It encodes CASRGGLVTDTQYF. The full variable domain, with the rest looked up from reference TRBV7-2 and TRBJ2-3, is GAGVSQSPSNKVTEKGKDVELRCDPISGHTALYWYRQSLGQGLEFLIYFQGNSAPDKSGLPSDRFSAERTGGSVSTLTIQRTQQEDSAVYLCASRGGLVTDTQYFGPGTRLTVL.

This clone was observed a handful of times. The V call is TRBV7-9, the J call TRBJ2-3; 9 nucleotides line up with TRBD2. Looked up from germline, CDR1 is SEHNR and CDR2 is FQNEAQ (reference sequence). Trimming at V came to 7 bases and at J to 10 bases, leaving 12 bases not matched to a gene. The CDR3 is made up of 14 amino acids. Here the CDR3 reads CASTPGTSHPPQYF. The CDR3 DNA is TGTGCCAGCACGCCCGGGACTAGCCACCCCCCGCAGTATTTT.

The rearrangement links TRBV7-3 to TRBJ1-2; 7 bases are a match to TRBD1. The trim removed 9 bases at V and 4 bases at J, leaving 8 bases unmatched. CDR3 length: 13 amino acids. Germline V gene lookup returns CDR1 SGHTA and CDR2 FQGTGA. Here the CDR3 reads CARPGTEGYGYTF. DNA of the CDR3: TGTGCCAGACCTGGGACAGAAGGCTATGGCTACACCTTC.

Here the CDR3 DNA reads TGTGCCAGCAGCGACGCCACTTACAATGAGCAGTTCTTC. It is translated as CASSDATYNEQFF. The rearrangement uses TRBV6-6 and TRBJ2-1; no clear D. The germline CDR1 and CDR2 sequences are MNHNY and SVGAGI (reference sequence). This CDR3 contains 13 residues. Trimming pared 6 bases from V and 4 bases from J, leaving 10 bases between.

J is TRBJ1-5 and V is TRBV21-1; the D call in the table, TRBD1, was not verified against the DNA. TRBV21-1 is recorded as a pseudogene. The CDR3 loop spans 15 amino acids. CDR3 sequence reads: CARKTGTDSNQPQHF. Written as DNA, the CDR3 is TGTGCCAGAAAAACAGGGACAGACAGCAATCAGCCCCAGCATTTT.